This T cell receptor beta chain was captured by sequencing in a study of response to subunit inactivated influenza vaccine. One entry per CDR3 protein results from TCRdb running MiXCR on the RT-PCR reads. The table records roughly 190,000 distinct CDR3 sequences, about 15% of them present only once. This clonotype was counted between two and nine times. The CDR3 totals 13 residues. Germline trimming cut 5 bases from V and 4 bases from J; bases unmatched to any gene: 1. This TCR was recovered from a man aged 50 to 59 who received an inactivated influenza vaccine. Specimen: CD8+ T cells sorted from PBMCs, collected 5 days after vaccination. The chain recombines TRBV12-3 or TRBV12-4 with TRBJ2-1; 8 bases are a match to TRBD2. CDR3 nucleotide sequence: TGTGCCAGCAGTCCGGGGGGGTACAATGAGCAGTTCTTC. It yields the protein CASSPGGYNEQFF.